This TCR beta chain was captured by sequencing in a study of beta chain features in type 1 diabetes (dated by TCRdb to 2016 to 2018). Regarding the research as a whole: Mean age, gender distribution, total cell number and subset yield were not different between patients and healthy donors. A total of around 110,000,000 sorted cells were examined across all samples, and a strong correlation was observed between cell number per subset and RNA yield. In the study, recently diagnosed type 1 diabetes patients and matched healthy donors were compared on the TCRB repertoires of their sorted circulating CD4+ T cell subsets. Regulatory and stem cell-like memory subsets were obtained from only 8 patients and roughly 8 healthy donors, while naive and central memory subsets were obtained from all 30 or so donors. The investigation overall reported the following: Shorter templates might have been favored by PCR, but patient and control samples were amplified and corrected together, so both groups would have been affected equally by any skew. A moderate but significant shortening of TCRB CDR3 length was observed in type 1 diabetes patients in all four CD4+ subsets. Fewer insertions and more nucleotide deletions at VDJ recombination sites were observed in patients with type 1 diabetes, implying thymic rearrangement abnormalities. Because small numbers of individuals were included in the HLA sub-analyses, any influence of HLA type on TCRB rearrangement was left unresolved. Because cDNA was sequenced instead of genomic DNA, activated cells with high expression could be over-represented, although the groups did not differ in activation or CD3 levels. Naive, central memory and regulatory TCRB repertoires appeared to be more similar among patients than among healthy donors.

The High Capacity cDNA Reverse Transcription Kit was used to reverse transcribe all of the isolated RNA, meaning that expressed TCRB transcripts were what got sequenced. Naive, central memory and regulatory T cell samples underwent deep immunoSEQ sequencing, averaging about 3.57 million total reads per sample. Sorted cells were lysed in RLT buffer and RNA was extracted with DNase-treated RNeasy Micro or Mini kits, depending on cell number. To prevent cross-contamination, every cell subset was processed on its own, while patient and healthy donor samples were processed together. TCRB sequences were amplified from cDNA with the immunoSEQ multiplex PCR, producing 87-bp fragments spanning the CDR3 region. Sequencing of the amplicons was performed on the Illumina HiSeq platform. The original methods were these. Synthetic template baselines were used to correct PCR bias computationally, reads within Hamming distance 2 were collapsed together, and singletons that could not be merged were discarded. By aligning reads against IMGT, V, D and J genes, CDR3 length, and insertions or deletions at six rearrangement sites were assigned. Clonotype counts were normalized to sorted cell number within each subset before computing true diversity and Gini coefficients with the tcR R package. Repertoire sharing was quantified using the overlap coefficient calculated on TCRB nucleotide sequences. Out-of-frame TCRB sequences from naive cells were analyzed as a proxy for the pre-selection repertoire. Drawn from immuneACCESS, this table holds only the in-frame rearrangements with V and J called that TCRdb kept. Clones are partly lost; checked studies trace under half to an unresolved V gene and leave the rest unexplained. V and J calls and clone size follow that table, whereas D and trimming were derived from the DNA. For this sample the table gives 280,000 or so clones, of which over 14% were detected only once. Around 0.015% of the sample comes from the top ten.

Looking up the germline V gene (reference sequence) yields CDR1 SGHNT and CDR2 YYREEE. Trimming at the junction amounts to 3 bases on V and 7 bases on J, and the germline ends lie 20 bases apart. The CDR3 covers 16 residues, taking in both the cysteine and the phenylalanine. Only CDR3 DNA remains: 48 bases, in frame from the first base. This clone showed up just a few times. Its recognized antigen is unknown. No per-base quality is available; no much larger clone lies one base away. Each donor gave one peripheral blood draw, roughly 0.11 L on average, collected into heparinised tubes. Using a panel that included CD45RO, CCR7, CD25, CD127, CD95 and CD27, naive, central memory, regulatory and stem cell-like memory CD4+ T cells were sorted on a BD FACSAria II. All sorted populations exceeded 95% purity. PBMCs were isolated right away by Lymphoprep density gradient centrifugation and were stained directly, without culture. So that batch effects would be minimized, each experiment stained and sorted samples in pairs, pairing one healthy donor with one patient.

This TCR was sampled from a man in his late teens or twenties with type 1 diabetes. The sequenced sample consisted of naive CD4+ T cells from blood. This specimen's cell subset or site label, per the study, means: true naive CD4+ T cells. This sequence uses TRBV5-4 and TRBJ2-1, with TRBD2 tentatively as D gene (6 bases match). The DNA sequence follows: TGTGCCAGCAGCTCCCAGGACTGGAGGGCCGGAAATGAGCAGTTCTTC. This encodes CASSSQDWRAGNEQFF.